A selection of T cell receptor beta chains follows, all from one sample in a study of long-term antiretroviral therapy in people with HIV. Clones were sequenced by immunoSEQ multiplex PCR, and TCRdb holds only the in-frame ones, with some missing. The sample lists 15,000 to 20,000 clones; approximately 73% were seen once. Sequencing used unsorted PBMCs, obtained about 2.4 years before starting antiretroviral therapy. The receptor set was obtained from a woman aged 50 to 60 with HIV. Each CDR3 is given with its conserved first and last residue. The D gene is left open where the match is weak. A row's size may be missing; if present it is once, few, many or a size class.

CATSRRLAGLSTSTDTQYF,TGTGCCACCAGCAGGCGTCTAGCGGGGTTATCTACTAGCACAGATACGCAGTATTTT,TRBJ2-3,TRBV15,-,TRBD2
CAWGPVRGSGKDTGELFF,TGTGCCTGGGGCCCAGTGCGGGGTAGCGGGAAGGACACCGGGGAGCTGTTTTTT,TRBJ2-2,TRBV30,-,TRBD2
CASSVAQGRDNEKLFF,TGTGCCAGCAGCGTAGCTCAGGGGAGAGATAATGAAAAACTGTTTTTT,TRBJ1-4,TRBV9,-,-
CASLMGGRTDTQYF,TGTGCCAGCCTGATGGGGGGTCGCACAGATACGCAGTATTTT,TRBJ2-3,TRBV6-6,-,-
CASSEPGQGVEQYF,TGTGCCAGCAGCGAACCGGGACAGGGGGTCGAGCAGTACTTC,TRBJ2-7,TRBV5-4,-,TRBD1
CASLFVGQGITGELFF,TGTGCCAGCCTCTTTGTGGGGCAGGGGATTACCGGGGAGCTGTTTTTT,TRBJ2-2,TRBV28,few,-
CASSLGGTGAETQYF,TGTGCCAGCAGCTTAGGCGGGACAGGCGCAGAGACCCAGTACTTC,TRBJ2-5,TRBV7-9,-,TRBD1
CASSPPRSSYNEQFF,TGTGCCAGCTCACCTCCCAGGAGCTCCTACAATGAGCAGTTCTTC,TRBJ2-1,TRBV18,once,-
CASSQEPPTPLGETQYF,TGCGCCAGCAGCCAAGAACCACCGACCCCCTTAGGGGAGACCCAGTACTTC,TRBJ2-5,TRBV4-1,-,-
CAWSVVRNTIYF,TGTGCCTGGAGTGTAGTGAGAAACACCATATATTTT,TRBJ1-3,TRBV30,-,-
CASSLGQYNEQFF,TGTGCCAGCAGCTTAGGACAGTACAATGAGCAGTTCTTC,TRBJ2-1,TRBV7-3,large,-
CASSPQRGPQETQYF,TGTGCCAGCTCACCTCAGAGGGGTCCTCAAGAGACCCAGTACTTC,TRBJ2-5,TRBV18,-,-
CASSYSGRGTYEQYF,TGTGCCAGCAGTTACTCGGGCAGGGGGACCTACGAGCAGTACTTC,TRBJ2-7,TRBV6-5,few,TRBD1
CASSPTSVGEQFF,TGTGCCAGCAGTCCTACTAGCGTCGGTGAGCAGTTCTTC,TRBJ2-1,TRBV7-3,-,TRBD2
CASSFSGVETQYF,TGTGCCAGCAGCTTTTCAGGAGTGGAGACCCAGTACTTC,TRBJ2-5,TRBV7-9,-,-
CASSQASTGKETQYF,TGCGCCAGCAGCCAAGCAAGTACAGGGAAAGAGACCCAGTACTTC,TRBJ2-5,TRBV4-1,-,-
CASSSGQEGNQPQHF,TGTGCCAGCAGTTCTGGACAGGAGGGCAATCAGCCCCAGCATTTT,TRBJ1-5,TRBV6-5,few,TRBD1
CASTPGENYGYTF,TGTGCCAGCACACCCGGGGAGAACTATGGCTACACCTTC,TRBJ1-2,TRBV6-5,few,-
CASSLSDTGELFF,TGCGCCAGCAGCTTGTCCGACACCGGGGAGCTGTTTTTT,TRBJ2-2,TRBV4-1,-,-
CASSYEGAYALDTEAFF,TGTGCCAGCTCGTATGAGGGGGCCTATGCCCTCGACACTGAAGCTTTCTTT,TRBJ1-1,TRBV7-9,-,TRBD1
CAWRRGRAGTEAFF,TGTGCCTGGAGACGAGGGAGGGCGGGCACTGAAGCTTTCTTT,TRBJ1-1,TRBV30,once,-
CASSEQPYNYGYTF,TGTGCCAGCAGTGAACAGCCTTATAACTATGGCTACACCTTC,TRBJ1-2,TRBV6-1,-,-
CASSIGGGAPRELFF,TGTGCCAGTAGTATAGGCGGGGGGGCCCCCAGGGAGCTGTTTTTT,TRBJ2-2,TRBV19,-,TRBD2
CASSPLGAGETQYF,TGTGCCAGCAGCCCCCTGGGGGCAGGGGAGACCCAGTACTTC,TRBJ2-5,TRBV9,-,-
CASSLDNGGETQYF,TGTGCCAGCAGCTTAGATAACGGGGGAGAGACCCAGTACTTC,TRBJ2-5,TRBV11-3,once,-
CASKEQGSNQPQHF,TGTGCCAGTAAGGAGCAGGGCAGCAATCAGCCCCAGCATTTT,TRBJ1-5,TRBV19,-,-
CASSLEWRAEAFF,TGTGCCAGCAGCTTAGAGTGGAGGGCTGAAGCTTTCTTT,TRBJ1-1,TRBV7-9,-,-
CASSPPGSSYNEQFF,TGTGCCAGCTCACCACCGGGGAGCTCCTACAATGAGCAGTTCTTC,TRBJ2-1,TRBV18,-,-
CASSFEEDSYNEQFF,TGTGCCAGCAGCTTCGAGGAGGACTCCTACAATGAGCAGTTCTTC,TRBJ2-1,TRBV7-6,-,-